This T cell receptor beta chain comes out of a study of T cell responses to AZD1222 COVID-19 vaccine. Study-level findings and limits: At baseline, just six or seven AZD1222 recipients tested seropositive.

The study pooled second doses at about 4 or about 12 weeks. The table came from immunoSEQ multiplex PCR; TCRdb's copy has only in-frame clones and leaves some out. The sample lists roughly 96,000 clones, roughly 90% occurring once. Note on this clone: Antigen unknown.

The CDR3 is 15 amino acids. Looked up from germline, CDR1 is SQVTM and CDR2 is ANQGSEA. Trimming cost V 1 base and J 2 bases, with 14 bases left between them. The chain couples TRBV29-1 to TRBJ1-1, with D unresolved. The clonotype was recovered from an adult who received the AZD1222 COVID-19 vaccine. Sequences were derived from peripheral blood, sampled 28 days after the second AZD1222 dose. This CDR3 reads CSVEVGFRVNTEAFF. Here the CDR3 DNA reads TGCAGCGTTGAAGTGGGGTTCCGCGTCAACACTGAAGCTTTCTTT. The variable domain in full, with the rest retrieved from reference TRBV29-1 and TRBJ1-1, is SAVISQKPSRDICQRGTSLTIQCQVDSQVTMMFWYRQQPGQSLTLIATANQGSEATYESGFVIDKFPISRPNLTFSTLTVSNMSPEDSSIYLCSVEVGFRVNTEAFFGQGTRLTVV.